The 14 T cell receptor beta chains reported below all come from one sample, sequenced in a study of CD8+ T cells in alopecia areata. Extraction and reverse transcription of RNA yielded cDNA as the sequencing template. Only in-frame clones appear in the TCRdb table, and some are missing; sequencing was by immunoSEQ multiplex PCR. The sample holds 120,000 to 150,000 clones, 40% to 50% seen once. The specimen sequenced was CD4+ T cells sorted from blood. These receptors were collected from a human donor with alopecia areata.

CDR3 region: CSVEVGQNQPQHF. The CDR3 nucleotides read TGCAGCGTTGAGGTTGGGCAGAATCAGCCCCAGCATTTT. The V gene is TRBV29-1, the J gene TRBJ1-5, with D hard to call. Germline values: CDR1 SQVTM, CDR2 ANQGSEA. The CDR3 length is 13 residues. Trimming took off 3 bases at V and 4 bases at J, with 10 bases between the two ends.

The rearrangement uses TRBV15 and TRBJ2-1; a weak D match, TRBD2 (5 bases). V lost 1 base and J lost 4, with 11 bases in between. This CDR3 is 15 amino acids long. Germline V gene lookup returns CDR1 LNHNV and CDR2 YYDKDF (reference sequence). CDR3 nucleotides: TGTGCCACCAGCAGAGGATCCTTAGCGTACAATGAGCAGTTCTTC. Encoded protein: CATSRGSLAYNEQFF.

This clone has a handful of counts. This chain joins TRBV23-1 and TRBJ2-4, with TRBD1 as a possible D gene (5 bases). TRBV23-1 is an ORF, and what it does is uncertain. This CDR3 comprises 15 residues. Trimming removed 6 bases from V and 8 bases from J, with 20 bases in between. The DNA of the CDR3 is TGCGCCAGCAGACCATGGGGCCCTTCTTGGGACATTCAGTACTTC. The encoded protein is CASRPWGPSWDIQYF.

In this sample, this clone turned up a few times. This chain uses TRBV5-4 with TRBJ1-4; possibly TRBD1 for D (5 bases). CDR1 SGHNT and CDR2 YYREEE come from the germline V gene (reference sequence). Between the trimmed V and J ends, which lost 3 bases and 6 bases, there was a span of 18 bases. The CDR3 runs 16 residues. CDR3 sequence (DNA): TGTGCCAGCAGCTCCTCCCCGGGGGTGAAGTATGAAAAACTGTTTTTT. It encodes CASSSSPGVKYEKLFF.

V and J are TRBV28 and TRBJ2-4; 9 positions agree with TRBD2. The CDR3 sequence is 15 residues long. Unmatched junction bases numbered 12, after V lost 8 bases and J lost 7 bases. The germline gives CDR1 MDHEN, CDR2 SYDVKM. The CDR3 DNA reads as TGTGCCAGCCTTGTAGCGGGAGTCAACGGGAACATTCAGTACTTC. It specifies CASLVAGVNGNIQYF.

The CDR3 bases are TGTGCCAGCAGTGAGATTAGCGGGAGTCGGCAAGAGACCCAGTACTTC. Encoded protein: CASSEISGSRQETQYF. The rearrangement links TRBV25-1 to TRBJ2-5, with TRBD2 identical over 9 bases. The CDR3 length is 16 residues. In germline, CDR1 is MGHDK, CDR2 SYGVNS. V lost 3 bases to trimming and J lost 2 bases; unmatched junction nucleotides: 7.

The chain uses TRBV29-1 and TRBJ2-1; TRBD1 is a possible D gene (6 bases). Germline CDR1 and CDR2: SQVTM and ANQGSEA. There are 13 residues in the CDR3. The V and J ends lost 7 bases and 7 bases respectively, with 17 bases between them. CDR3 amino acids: CSADRTALNEQFF. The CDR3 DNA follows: TGCAGCGCCGACCGGACAGCTCTTAATGAGCAGTTCTTC.

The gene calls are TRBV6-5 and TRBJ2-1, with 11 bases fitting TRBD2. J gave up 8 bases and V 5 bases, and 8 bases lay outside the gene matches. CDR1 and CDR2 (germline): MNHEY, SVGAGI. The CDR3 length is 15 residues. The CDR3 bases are TGTGCCAGCAGTACCCCTAGCGGGAGGAGGGATGAGCAGTTCTTC. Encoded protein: CASSTPSGRRDEQFF.

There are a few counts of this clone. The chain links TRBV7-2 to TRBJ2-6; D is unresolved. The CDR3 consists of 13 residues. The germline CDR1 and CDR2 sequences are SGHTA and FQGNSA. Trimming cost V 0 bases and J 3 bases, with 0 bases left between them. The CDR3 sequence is CASSLAGANVLTF. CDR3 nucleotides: TGTGCCAGCAGCTTAGCTGGGGCCAACGTCCTGACTTTC. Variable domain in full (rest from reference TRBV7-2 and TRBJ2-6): GAGVSQSPSNKVTEKGKDVELRCDPISGHTALYWYRQSLGQGLEFLIYFQGNSAPDKSGLPSDRFSAERTGGSVSTLTIQRTQQEDSAVYLCASSLAGANVLTFGAGSRLTVL.

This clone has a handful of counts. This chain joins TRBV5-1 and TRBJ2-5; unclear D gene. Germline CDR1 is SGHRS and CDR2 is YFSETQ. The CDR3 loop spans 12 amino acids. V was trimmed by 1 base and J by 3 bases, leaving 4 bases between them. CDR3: CASSLPKETQYF. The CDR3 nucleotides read TGCGCCAGCAGCTTGCCCAAAGAGACCCAGTACTTC.

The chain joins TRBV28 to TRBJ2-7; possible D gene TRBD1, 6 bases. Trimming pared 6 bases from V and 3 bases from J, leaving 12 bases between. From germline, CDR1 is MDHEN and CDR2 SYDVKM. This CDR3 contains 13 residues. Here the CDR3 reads CASSPGQNYEQYF. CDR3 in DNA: TGTGCCAGCAGCCCAGGACAGAACTACGAGCAGTACTTC.

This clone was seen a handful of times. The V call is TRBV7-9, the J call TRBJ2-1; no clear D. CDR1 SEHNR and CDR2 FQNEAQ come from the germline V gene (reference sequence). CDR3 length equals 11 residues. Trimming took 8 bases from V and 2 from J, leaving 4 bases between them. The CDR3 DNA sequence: TGTGCCAGCGGGGCCTACAATGAGCAGTTCTTC. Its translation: CASGAYNEQFF.

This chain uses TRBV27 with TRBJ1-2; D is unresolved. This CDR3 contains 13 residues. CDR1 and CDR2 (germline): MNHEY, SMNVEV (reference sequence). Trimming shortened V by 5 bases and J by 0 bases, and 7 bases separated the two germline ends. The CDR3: CASSRGPNYGYTF. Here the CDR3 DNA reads TGTGCCAGCAGTCGTGGACCTAACTATGGCTACACCTTC.

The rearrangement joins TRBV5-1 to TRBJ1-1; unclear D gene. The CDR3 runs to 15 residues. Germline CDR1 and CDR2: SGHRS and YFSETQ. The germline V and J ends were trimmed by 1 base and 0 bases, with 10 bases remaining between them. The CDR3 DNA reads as TGCGCCAGCAGCTTGCCCAGAAGCATGAACACTGAAGCTTTCTTT. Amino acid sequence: CASSLPRSMNTEAFF.